These 13 T cell receptor beta chains came from one sample sequenced in a study of a mutant IDH1 vaccine in newly diagnosed glioma. Antigens of these TCRs are unknown. Assay used: immunoSEQ multiplex PCR; TCRdb lists only in-frame clones, some missing. In the table there are 10,000 to 15,000 clones, around 76% of which are singletons. Time point noted: week 47, end of study. Vaccination used 300 ug of mutant IDH1 20-mer peptide per dose, with topical imiquimod. The source was PBMCs, collected from a glioma patient whose treatment included an IDH1 peptide vaccine. Receptor source: a woman aged 40 to 55 with glioma.

The chain couples TRBV9 to TRBJ2-3; unclear D gene. V was pared by 0 bases and J by 3 bases, with 8 bases between. This CDR3 contains 14 residues. CDR1 is SGDLS, CDR2 YYNGEE, per germline. The CDR3 DNA reads as TGTGCCAGCAGCGTAGCTATGGGTACAGATACGCAGTATTTT. Amino acids: CASSVAMGTDTQYF.

CDR3 loop: CASSPGGAGKTHTKYF. The DNA for the CDR3 is TGTGCCAGCAGCCCAGGGGGCGCGGGCAAAACCCATACGAAGTACTTC. V is TRBV27 and J is TRBJ2-7, with TRBD1 matching over 8 bases. This CDR3 has 16 amino acids. The germline V gene encodes CDR1 MNHEY and CDR2 SMNVEV (reference sequence). Trimming cost V 6 bases and J 11 bases; bases outside gene matches: 21.

The V and J genes are TRBV11-2 and TRBJ2-7; D is undetermined. Looked up from germline, CDR1 is SGHAT and CDR2 is FQNNGV. The CDR3 loop spans 17 amino acids. V shed 0 bases and J shed 2 bases, with 17 bases lying between them. The CDR3 sequence: CASSLDTRRTAAYEQYF. The CDR3 DNA follows: TGTGCCAGCAGCTTAGATACCCGGCGCACTGCCGCCTACGAGCAGTACTTC.

J is TRBJ2-5 and V is TRBV19; D possibly matches TRBD1 or TRBD2 (6 bases each). Per germline, CDR1 LNHDA and CDR2 SQIVND (reference sequence). V was cut by 9 bases and J by 5 bases, with 13 bases left in between. There are 12 residues in the CDR3. This CDR3 is CASNRGGETQYF. The CDR3 DNA reads as TGTGCCAGCAATCGAGGGGGGGAGACCCAGTACTTC.

This rearrangement joins TRBV18 to TRBJ2-7, with TRBD1 matching 9 bases. Trimming at V came to 8 bases and at J to 2 bases, leaving 7 bases not matched to a gene. Per the germline V gene, CDR1 is KGHSH and CDR2 is LQKENI. The CDR3 consists of 14 residues. The CDR3 loop reads CASASTGGAYEQYF. CDR3 DNA sequence: TGTGCCAGCGCGTCGACAGGGGGGGCCTACGAGCAGTACTTC.

Only one count was recorded for this clone. The chain recombines TRBV15 with TRBJ2-1; D uncertain. This CDR3 spans 16 amino acids. Between the trimmed V and J ends, which lost 5 bases and 8 bases, there was a span of 22 bases. Germline V gene lookup returns CDR1 LNHNV and CDR2 YYDKDF (reference sequence). CDR3 sequence: CATSPRDEASSYEQFF. The CDR3 coding sequence is TGTGCCACCAGCCCTAGAGATGAGGCCTCGTCCTATGAGCAGTTCTTC.

V and J are TRBV28 and TRBJ1-5; 7 bases map to TRBD1. The trim removed 6 bases at V and 5 bases at J, leaving 10 bases unmatched. Germline CDR1 is MDHEN and CDR2 is SYDVKM. CDR3 length: 15 amino acids. CDR3 in amino acids: CASSIPGQVHQPQHF. DNA of the CDR3: TGTGCCAGCAGCATTCCCGGACAGGTTCATCAGCCCCAGCATTTT.

This clone was observed a handful of times. The chain recombines TRBV6-1 with TRBJ1-5, with D uncertain. Germline CDR1 is MNHNS and CDR2 is SASEGT. With 5 bases removed from V and 5 bases from J, the gap between germline ends came to 10 bases. This CDR3 is built from 13 residues. CDR3 bases: TGTGCCAGCAGTAGATATCAAGATCAGCCCCAGCATTTT. Its translation: CASSRYQDQPQHF.

The rearrangement uses TRBV28 and TRBJ1-2, with a weak D call TRBD1 (5 bases). The CDR3 is 11 residues long. CDR1 is MDHEN, CDR2 SYDVKM, per germline. V gave up 10 bases and J gave up 6 bases, with 12 bases separating them. The CDR3 DNA reads TGTGCCACCGATTGGGGGGATGGCTACACCTTC. Translated: CATDWGDGYTF.

This clone was counted once. V gene TRBV7-9 combines with J gene TRBJ1-5; 8 nucleotides agree with TRBD1. Germline lookup yields CDR1 SEHNR and CDR2 FQNEAQ (reference sequence). V was clipped by 4 bases and J by 2 bases; unmatched bases: 4. There are 15 residues in the CDR3. The CDR3 loop reads CASSSADRGNQPQHF. CDR3 bases: TGTGCCAGCAGCTCAGCGGACAGGGGCAATCAGCCCCAGCATTTT.

The genes are TRBV29-1 and TRBJ2-3, with D tentatively TRBD2 (6 bases). The germline V gene encodes CDR1 SQVTM and CDR2 ANQGSEA. This CDR3 region has 13 residues. V lost 3 bases, J lost 11 bases, and 18 bases lay in between. The CDR3 nucleotides are TGCAGCGTTGACCCCGGGCGGGGTCTTAGGCAGTATTTT. Protein: CSVDPGRGLRQYF.

The V gene is TRBV5-1, the J gene TRBJ1-4, with TRBD1 matching 9 bases. The length of the CDR3 is 18 residues. V lost 4 bases and J lost 7; bases outside the gene matches: 17. Germline CDR1 is SGHRS and CDR2 is YFSETQ. The CDR3 nucleotides are TGCGCCAGCAGCGGATTTGGGACAGGGAATGATCGCGGTGAAAAACTGTTTTTT. Its protein product is CASSGFGTGNDRGEKLFF.

The gene calls are TRBV6-5 and TRBJ1-1, with D possibly TRBD1 on 6 matching bases. Germline CDR1 MNHEY, CDR2 SVGAGI. The CDR3 sequence is 12 residues long. Trimming shortened V by 6 bases and J by 6 bases, and 11 bases separated the two germline ends. DNA of the CDR3: TGTGCCAGCAGCCAGCCAGGGGCTGAAGCTTTCTTT. This codes for CASSQPGAEAFF.